This T cell receptor (beta chain) was recovered during a study of cytomegalovirus exposure and HLA in healthy donors (dated by TCRdb to 2017 to 2019). Regarding the complete study: An earlier analysis of some 550 of the donors reported approximately 270 Gb of sequence data and around 120 million unique TCR beta sequences from approximately 180 million T cells. An early release covering 550 to 700 HLA-typed donors comprised approximately 300 gigabases of sequencing data and around 85 million unique TCR sequences. Of the approximately 400 genotyped donors, 65% to 90% fell in the genetic ancestry cluster associated with self-reported Caucasian donors. The aim of the study was to test whether cataloging public T cell receptors could identify signatures of past pathogen exposure. The study profiled the T cell repertoires of under 700 subjects by immunosequencing and related them to cytomegalovirus serostatus. In addition to the first cohort of hundreds of subjects, a separate validation cohort of over 90 different subjects was used. To predict cytomegalovirus infection status, the study brought together high-throughput TCR immunosequencing, statistical association of individual TCRs with disease status, and machine learning. A later analysis re-analyzed previously published TCR beta repertoires from about 600 donors and added high-resolution HLA genotyping to study TCR occurrence patterns. Rather than using new phenotypic data, the later analysis identified candidate immune exposures from TCR beta sequences and from how often those sequences occurred across donors. An earlier analysis of fewer than 700 of the donors applied high-throughput TCR beta sequencing to assess whether each TCR beta V gene segment acted as functional or pseudogenic. Donor age, sex, ethnicity and CMV serostatus were compiled together with the repertoire data. A later genetic analysis used genome-wide SNP genotypes for about three fifths of the 666 donors, treating that subset as a discovery cohort. All discovery cohort repertoires had been generated using a single sequencing platform. HLA typing included class I and class II loci at four-digit resolution. Typing coverage varied by locus: about 620-640 donors for A, B, C, DRB1 and DQB1; about 520 for DQA1; over 600 for DPA1; 400 to 480 for DPB1. Roughly five DR-DQ haplotypes were handled as single units for association and clustering because linkage in the cohort was strong. Among around 400 genotyped donors of the cohort, an average of around 220,000 unique TCR beta nucleotide sequences was sequenced per donor, of which 15% to 20% were non-productive.

CDR1 is given as KGHSH and CDR2 as LQKENI, both from the germline V gene. The CDR3 runs 13 residues from the cysteine to the phenylalanine. Only the CDR3 part of the read is kept: 39 bases, read in frame from the first base. Trimmed from V: 6 bases; trimmed from J: 6 bases; junction bases lacking a gene match: 8. The cohort was made up of 666 healthy bone marrow donors. All cohort members were sampled while nominally healthy, although unrecorded immune exposures were likely present. The donor was CMV seronegative and was included in the group of about 350 seronegative cohort members. Each donor provided a peripheral blood sample, and peripheral blood mononuclear cells were used for TCR beta sequencing. The Qiagen DNeasy Blood Extraction Kit was used to extract genomic DNA from the blood cell samples. The investigation overall reported the following: Several of the top co-occurrence clusters appeared to be linked to parvovirus B19, influenza, CMV and Epstein-Barr virus, according to a later analysis. The sequencing pipeline was judged likely to have produced a cluster of highly shared sequence variants as a technical artifact. According to a later genetic analysis, donors in an Asian-associated ancestry cluster had fewer N-insertions in productive TCRs than the approximately 700-donor mean. In both the original and validation cohorts, the classifier was reported to diagnose cytomegalovirus status with high specificity and sensitivity. When HLA alleles, especially DR and DQ, strongly co-occurred, TCR associations were difficult to assign to individual alleles. An earlier analysis of around 600 of the donors showed that most TCR beta V segments appeared in productive rearrangements either about 87% or about 30% of the time, which broadly matched IMGT annotations. This cohort had only TCR beta chains sequenced, and the lack of alpha or paired-chain data limited which features could be detected. Correlated functional status among segregating V segments might reflect linkage disequilibrium, but an unknown experimental factor could not be ruled out. Immune exposure information for the cohort was limited to CMV serostatus. The 87-base-pair reads could not distinguish some IMGT-functional V segments, including TRBV6-2 and TRBV6-3, so those segments were excluded. In vitro tests confirmed that a few of the cytomegalovirus-associated TCR beta chains recognize cytomegalovirus antigens. According to a later analysis, TCR association rates differed among HLA loci, with DRB1 alleles showing the most associated TCRs and HLA-C alleles showing the fewest. While some public TCRs were present in many individuals, most TCR sequences turned up only very rarely across donors. At a false discovery rate of 0.05, a later analysis linked roughly 17,000 TCR beta sequences to specific HLA alleles. It was suggested by the authors that the approach could potentially be generalized to other disease states and immunological phenotypes. In a later analysis, HLA-associated TCR beta chains showed more clonal expansion and lower generation probabilities than non-associated chains that were equally common. Because HLA typing was missing for some donors at each locus, association tests included only the typed subset. The presence/absence analyses assumed that sequencing depth was roughly uniform across donors, and that assumption may not be true. Because counts were too low, seventeen rarely observed V segments, including chromosome 9 orphons, were left out of the earlier analysis of 587 of the donors. A further reported finding was that TCR beta sequences accurately predicted the HLA-A and HLA-B alleles for most subjects in the first cohort. V-gene and J-gene trimming of TCR beta chains was associated with a missense DCLRE1C variant in a later genetic analysis, and the association was replicated in an independent cohort. The study listed over 150 TCR beta chains as associated with cytomegalovirus. In a later analysis, most CMV-associated TCR beta chains were found to appear HLA-restricted, with HLA associations seemingly driven largely by CMV exposure.

On this clone: The antigen this receptor binds is unknown. The input lacks base qualities; no much larger clone sits a single base away.

The library relied on the immunoSEQ multiplex PCR assay. For the multiplex PCR, a mixture combining 60 forward primers for TCR Vbeta segments and 13 reverse primers for TCR Jbeta segments was used. Amplification of the CDR3 region of rearranged TCR beta genes was performed with a multiplex PCR assay on genomic DNA. On the Illumina HiSeq System, the amplified TCR beta libraries were sequenced as 87-base-pair reads. The original pipeline was this. A later analysis tallied around 82 million unique TCR beta chains across the approximately 670 repertoires, and approximately 9.9 million of those chains were shared by two or more donors. A nearest-neighbor algorithm error-corrected the raw reads and collapsed the reads into unique sequences, merging closely related sequences to remove PCR and sequencing errors. To assign V, D and J gene segments, CDR3 sequences were aligned to IMGT reference sequences. For a sequence to be retained, at least a six-nucleotide match to both a V gene segment and a J gene segment was required. A rearrangement counted as productive if the CDR3 had no stop codons and remained in frame with V and J, and every other rearrangement counted as non-productive. CDR3 was defined according to IMGT convention as the region running from the second conserved V-encoded cysteine to the conserved J-encoded phenylalanine. Sequences without an unambiguous match to a single V gene segment were excluded from the earlier analysis of 500 to 700 of the donors. In an earlier analysis of 587 of the donors, a V segment was called functional when productive rearrangements were above 56.7%, and segregating when the standard deviation between donors exceeded 5%. To diagnose cytomegalovirus status from the catalog of TCR beta chain sequences, a statistical classification framework was built. A later analysis assigned V and J genes by comparing TCR nucleotide sequences with IMGT/GENE-DB human TR gene sequences. In a later analysis, CDR3 sequences and most-parsimonious VDJ recombination scenarios were assigned using the TCRdist pipeline. In a later analysis, each TCR beta chain was defined by its CDR3 amino acid sequence together with its V-gene family, and reads without a unique V-gene family were excluded. In a later analysis, approximately 590 highly shared, low-generation-probability nucleotide sequences were removed to address suspected cross-contamination and a sequencing artifact. A later analysis calculated a clonal expansion index for each public chain from normalized within-repertoire ranks of inferred template counts. In a later analysis, generation probabilities were computed with a VDJ recombination model fitted to out-of-frame rearrangements, and the resulting probabilities were checked against IGoR. In a later analysis, TCR-TCR, TCR-HLA and TCR-CMV co-occurrence was scored with hypergeometric tests, and a repertoire-size bias correction was applied to TCR pairs. A later analysis estimated false discovery rates by permuting HLA or CMV assignments 20 times. A later analysis grouped co-occurring TCRs with DBSCAN, adding TCRdist sequence similarity when clustering within HLA-allele-positive subsets. Repertoires with fewer than 30,000 or more than 120,000 public chains were left out of co-occurrence clustering, as were about 5 repertoires with anomalous nucleotide sharing. TCRdb re-hosts the immuneACCESS table, in-frame sequences only. Its copies lack some clones; in the studies checked, an unresolved V gene accounts for under half of them, and the cause for the rest is not known. From that table come the V and J calls and clone size; the DNA was used to work out D and trimming. Across this sample there are more than 65,000 clones, with roughly 80% seen only once. The ten largest clones capture 2.5% to 3.5% of the sample.

Sequencing input: PBMCs. This clonotype originated in a man between 40 and 49 years old in good health and CMV-seronegative. Recombination connected TRBV18 to TRBJ2-7; 7 junctional bases match TRBD2. The bases read TGTGCCAGCTCCAGGGACTACCTGATCGAGCAGTACTTC. Its translation is CASSRDYLIEQYF.